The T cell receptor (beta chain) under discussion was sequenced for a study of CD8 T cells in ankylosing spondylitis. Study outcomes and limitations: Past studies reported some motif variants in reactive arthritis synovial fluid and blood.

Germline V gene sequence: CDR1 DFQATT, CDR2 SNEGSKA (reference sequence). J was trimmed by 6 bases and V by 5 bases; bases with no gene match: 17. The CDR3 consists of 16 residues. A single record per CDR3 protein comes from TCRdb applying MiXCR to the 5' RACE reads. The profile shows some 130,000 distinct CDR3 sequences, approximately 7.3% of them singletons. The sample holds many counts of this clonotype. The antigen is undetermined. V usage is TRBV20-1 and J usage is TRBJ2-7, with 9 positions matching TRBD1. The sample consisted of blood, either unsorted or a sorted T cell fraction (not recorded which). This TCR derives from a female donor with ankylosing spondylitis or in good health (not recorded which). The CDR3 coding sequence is TGCAGTGCTCCGCATATTCACGGGACAGGGACCGGCGAGCAGTACTTC. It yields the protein CSAPHIHGTGTGEQYF.